A selection of T cell receptor beta chains follows, all from one sample in a study of CD8 T cells in Susac syndrome. TCRdb redid the calling of the immunoSEQ multiplex PCR reads with MiXCR, one entry per CDR3 protein. The sample lists 350,000 to 550,000 distinct CDR3 sequences, approximately 85% occurring once. The sequencing input was CD8+ T cells from PBMCs. These TCRs come from a human donor with multiple sclerosis. CDR3s include the opening cysteine and the closing phenylalanine or tryptophan. A D gene is named only where the DNA matches it firmly. The size field is filled for only some rows; it gives once, few, many or a size class.

- 16 - TRBJ2-3 TRBV7-8 TGTGCCAGCAGCCTGCAGACAGGAGATAGCACAGATACGCAGTATTTT CASSLQTGDSTDTQYF
- 15 once TRBJ1-1 TRBV19 TGTGCCAGTAGTATCATGTCCGGACCGAACACTGAAGCTTTCTTT CASSIMSGPNTEAFF
- 12 - TRBJ2-7 TRBV12-3/TRBV12-4 TGTGCCAGCAGTGGGTACTCCTACGAGCAGTACTTC CASSGYSYEQYF
- 12 - TRBJ2-2 TRBV27 TGTGCCAGCAGCCTAAAAATCGGGGAGCTGTTTTTT CASSLKIGELFF
- 17 - TRBJ1-1 TRBV5-5 TGTGCCAGCAGCTTGTTGGACGCGGTGTTGGTGAACACTGAAGCTTTCTTT CASSLLDAVLVNTEAFF
- 15 - TRBJ2-1 TRBV5-1 TGCGCCAGCAGCTTGTTAGGCGGGGCCGGGGATGAGCAGTTCTTC CASSLLGGAGDEQFF
TRBD2 14 - TRBJ2-1 TRBV29-1 TGCAGCGTTGCGGGACTAGCGGCCTACAATGAGCAGTTCTTC CSVAGLAAYNEQFF
- 17 few TRBJ2-1 TRBV3-1 TGTGCCAGCAGCCGCCTGGGACTCTCAAGCTCCTACAATGAGCAGTTCTTC CASSRLGLSSSYNEQFF
- 13 - TRBJ1-1 TRBV27 TGTGCCAGCAGTTTTTCGATGAACACTGAAGCTTTCTTT CASSFSMNTEAFF
TRBD1 15 once TRBJ1-2 TRBV12-3/TRBV12-4 TGTGCCAGCAGTTTCGAGACAGGGCGGTGGGATGGCTACACCTTC CASSFETGRWDGYTF